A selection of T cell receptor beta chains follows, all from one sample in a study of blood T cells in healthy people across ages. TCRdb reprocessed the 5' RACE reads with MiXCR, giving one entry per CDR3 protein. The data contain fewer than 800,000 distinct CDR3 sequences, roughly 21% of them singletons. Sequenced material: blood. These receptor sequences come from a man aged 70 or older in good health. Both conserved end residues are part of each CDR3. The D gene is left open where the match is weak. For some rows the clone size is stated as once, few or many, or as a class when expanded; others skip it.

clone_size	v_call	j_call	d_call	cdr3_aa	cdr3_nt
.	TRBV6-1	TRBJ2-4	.	CASTPRWGSQNIQYF	TGTGCCAGCACCCCAAGGTGGGGGAGCCAAAACATTCAGTACTTC
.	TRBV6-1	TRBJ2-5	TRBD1	CASSGGQYQETQYF	TGTGCCAGCAGTGGGGGACAGTACCAAGAGACCCAGTACTTC
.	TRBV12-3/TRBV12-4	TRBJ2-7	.	CASSPNRGNSYEQYF	TGTGCCAGCAGTCCAAATCGGGGAAATTCCTACGAGCAGTACTTC
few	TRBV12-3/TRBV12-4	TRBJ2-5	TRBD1	CASSPGQALQETQYF	TGTGCCAGCAGCCCGGGACAGGCACTCCAAGAGACCCAGTACTTC
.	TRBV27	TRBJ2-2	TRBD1	CASSLVDRAPGELFF	TGTGCCAGCAGTTTGGTGGACAGGGCCCCCGGGGAGCTGTTTTTT
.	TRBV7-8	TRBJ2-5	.	CASSLEEMRDWTQYF	TGTGCCAGCAGCTTAGAAGAGATGCGGGATTGGACCCAGTACTTC
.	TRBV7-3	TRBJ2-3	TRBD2	CASSPMVGGGTDTQYF	TGTGCCAGCAGCCCTATGGTGGGAGGGGGCACAGATACGCAGTATTTT
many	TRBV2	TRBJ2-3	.	CASSRLADTQYF	TGTGCCAGCAGCAGACTAGCAGATACGCAGTATTTT
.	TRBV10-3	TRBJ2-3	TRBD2	CAISESSAGGRTDTQYF	TGTGCCATCAGTGAGTCGAGCGCGGGAGGGAGGACAGATACGCAGTATTTT
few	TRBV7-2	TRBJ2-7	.	CASSFRRELTYEQYF	TGTGCCAGCAGCTTTAGGAGGGAGCTAACCTACGAGCAGTACTTC
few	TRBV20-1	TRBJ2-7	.	CSAREGPVSYEQYF	TGCAGTGCTAGAGAGGGGCCTGTCTCCTACGAGCAGTACTTC
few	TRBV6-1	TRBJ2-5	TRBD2	CASIRLAGGQETQYF	TGTGCCAGCATCCGACTAGCGGGAGGGCAAGAGACCCAGTACTTC
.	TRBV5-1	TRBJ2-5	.	CASSSNGGSSQETQYF	TGCGCCAGCAGCTCGAATGGCGGATCTAGTCAAGAGACCCAGTACTTC
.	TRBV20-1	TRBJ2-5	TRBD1	CSANTGEAHGETQYF	TGCAGTGCCAATACAGGGGAAGCCCATGGGGAGACCCAGTACTTC
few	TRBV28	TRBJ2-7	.	CASSSLGEQYF	TGTGCCAGCAGCTCCCTCGGCGAGCAGTACTTC
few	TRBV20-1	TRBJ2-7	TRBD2	CSARDYSGSTYEQYF	TGCAGTGCTAGAGATTATAGCGGGTCAACCTACGAGCAGTACTTC
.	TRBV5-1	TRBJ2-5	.	CASSLGPGRETQYF	TGCGCCAGCAGCTTGGGTCCGGGGCGAGAGACCCAGTACTTC
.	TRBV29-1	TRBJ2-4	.	CSSGDMDIQYF	TGCAGCTCTGGGGATATGGACATTCAGTACTTC
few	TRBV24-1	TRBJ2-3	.	CATSDPPGAGGTQYF	TGTGCCACCAGTGATCCACCGGGGGCAGGAGGTACGCAGTATTTT
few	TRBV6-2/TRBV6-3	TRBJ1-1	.	CASSYDPETRAFF	TGTGCCAGCAGTTACGATCCTGAAACTAGGGCTTTCTTT
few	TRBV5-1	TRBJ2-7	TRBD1	CASSLAEGGTGYYEQYF	TGCGCCAGCAGCTTGGCCGAGGGTGGGACAGGGTACTACGAGCAGTACTTC
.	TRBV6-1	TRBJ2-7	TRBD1	CASSPERTGLAYEQYF	TGTGCCAGCAGCCCCGAGCGGACAGGGTTGGCCTACGAGCAGTACTTC
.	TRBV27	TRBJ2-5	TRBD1	CASSKRTGEETQYF	TGTGCCAGCAGTAAGCGGACAGGGGAAGAGACCCAGTACTTC
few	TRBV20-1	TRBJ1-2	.	CSASLAVKGDGYTF	TGCAGTGCTAGCCTTGCGGTGAAGGGAGATGGCTACACCTTC
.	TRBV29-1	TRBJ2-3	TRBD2	CSAMTSGRADTQYF	TGCAGCGCTATGACTAGCGGGAGGGCAGATACGCAGTATTTT
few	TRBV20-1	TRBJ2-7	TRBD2	CSAVGLVSSYEQYF	TGCAGTGCTGTGGGACTAGTGAGCTCCTACGAGCAGTACTTC
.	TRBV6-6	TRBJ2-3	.	CAIRGFGDTQYF	TGTGCCATTAGGGGATTTGGAGATACGCAGTATTTT
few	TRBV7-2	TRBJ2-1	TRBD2	CASSPRTSGSRQFF	TGTGCCAGCAGCCCACGGACTAGCGGTAGTCGGCAGTTCTTC
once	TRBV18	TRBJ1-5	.	CASSPDENQPQHF	TGTGCCAGCTCACCGGATGAAAATCAGCCCCAGCATTTT
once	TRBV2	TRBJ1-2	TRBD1	CASSEDGFRGARTF	TGTGCCAGCAGTGAAGACGGATTCAGGGGGGCGAGGACCTTC
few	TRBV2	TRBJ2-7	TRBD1	CAGQGKGEQYF	TGTGCCGGACAGGGAAAGGGCGAGCAGTACTTC
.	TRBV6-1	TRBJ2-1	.	CASSEGQWSSYNEPFF	TGTGCCAGCAGTGAAGGACAGTGGAGCTCCTACAATGAGCCGTTCTTC
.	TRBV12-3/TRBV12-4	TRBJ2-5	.	CASSYNRGGETQYF	TGTGCCAGCAGTTACAACAGGGGAGGGGAGACCCAGTACTTC
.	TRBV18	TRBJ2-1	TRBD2	CASSPAGLAGVNEQFF	TGTGCCAGCTCACCAGCCGGACTAGCGGGAGTAAATGAGCAGTTCTTC
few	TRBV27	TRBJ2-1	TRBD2	CASSLSGGGLYNEQFF	TGTGCCAGCAGTTTATCTGGGGGGGGACTCTACAATGAGCAGTTCTTC
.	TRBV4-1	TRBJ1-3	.	CASSPSGVAGNTIYF	TGCGCCAGCAGCCCTTCCGGTGTAGCTGGAAACACCATATATTTT
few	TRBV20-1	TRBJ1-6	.	CSARDPGGSSYNSPLHF	TGCAGTGCTAGAGATCCCGGTGGGAGCTCCTATAATTCACCCCTCCACTTT
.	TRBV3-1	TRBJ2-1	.	CASSQRLPINEQFF	TGTGCCAGCAGCCAGAGGCTACCTATAAATGAGCAGTTCTTC
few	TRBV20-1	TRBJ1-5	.	CSAAYKDRNQPQHF	TGCAGTGCAGCCTACAAGGACCGAAATCAGCCCCAGCATTTT
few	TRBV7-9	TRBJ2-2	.	CASSPKRRQGFDAVELFF	TGTGCCAGCAGCCCAAAAAGGAGGCAGGGGTTTGATGCGGTGGAGCTGTTTTTT
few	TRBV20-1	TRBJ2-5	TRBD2	CSARDRVGGALMYF	TGCAGTGCTAGAGATCGGGTGGGAGGGGCTCTAATGTACTTC